The rows below give T cell receptor beta chains drawn from one sample of a study of memory CD4+ T cells and cytomegalovirus serostatus. Method: immunoSEQ multiplex PCR; TCRdb's copy keeps in-frame clones and lacks some. The sample has 50,000 to 60,000 clones, about 80% seen once. The sequenced material came from memory CD4+ T cells from blood. The receptors come from an adult in good health and CMV-seropositive. Both conserved end residues are part of each CDR3. The order of the fields is D gene, V gene, clone size, J gene, CDR3 protein, CDR3 DNA. A D gene is named only where the DNA matches it firmly. A clone size is listed for some rows: how often the clone was seen (once, few, many), or a class if it is expanded.

d_gene: NA; v_gene: TRBV5-5; abundance: NA; j_gene: TRBJ1-1; CDR3aa: CASRAGGRMTEAFF; CDR3nt: TGTGCCAGCCGAGCTGGGGGGCGGATGACTGAAGCTTTCTTT
d_gene: NA; v_gene: TRBV7-2; abundance: once; j_gene: TRBJ1-1; CDR3aa: CASSLGGVTNTEAFF; CDR3nt: TGTGCCAGCAGCTTAGGGGGAGTGACGAACACTGAAGCTTTCTTT
d_gene: NA; v_gene: TRBV23-1; abundance: NA; j_gene: TRBJ2-5; CDR3aa: CASSHRRAQETQYF; CDR3nt: TGCGCCAGCAGTCATAGGAGGGCCCAAGAGACCCAGTACTTC
d_gene: NA; v_gene: TRBV18; abundance: NA; j_gene: TRBJ1-5; CDR3aa: CASSPGRGEPQHF; CDR3nt: TGTGCCAGCTCACCGGGACGGGGTGAGCCCCAGCATTTT
d_gene: NA; v_gene: TRBV19; abundance: NA; j_gene: TRBJ1-1; CDR3aa: CASSEWKVNTEAFF; CDR3nt: TGTGCCAGTAGTGAATGGAAAGTGAACACTGAAGCTTTCTTT
d_gene: NA; v_gene: TRBV18; abundance: NA; j_gene: TRBJ2-5; CDR3aa: CASSGNRVWEETQYF; CDR3nt: TGTGCCAGCTCAGGGAACAGGGTCTGGGAAGAGACCCAGTACTTC
d_gene: TRBD1; v_gene: TRBV25-1; abundance: NA; j_gene: TRBJ1-2; CDR3aa: CASSLKGGVGYGYTF; CDR3nt: TGTGCCAGCAGTCTGAAAGGGGGCGTTGGCTATGGCTACACCTTC
d_gene: NA; v_gene: TRBV19; abundance: NA; j_gene: TRBJ2-1; CDR3aa: CASLDRYNEQFF; CDR3nt: TGTGCCAGCCTCGACAGGTACAATGAGCAGTTCTTC
d_gene: TRBD2; v_gene: TRBV5-4; abundance: NA; j_gene: TRBJ2-1; CDR3aa: CASSIGRSFGTGGNNEQFF; CDR3nt: TGTGCCAGCAGCATCGGTCGTTCGTTCGGGACGGGGGGAAACAATGAGCAGTTCTTC
d_gene: NA; v_gene: TRBV23-1; abundance: NA; j_gene: TRBJ1-4; CDR3aa: CASSYPSRISYRVEEKLFF; CDR3nt: TGCGCCAGCAGCTACCCCTCACGTATCTCGTACAGGGTAGAAGAAAAACTGTTTTTT
d_gene: NA; v_gene: TRBV28; abundance: NA; j_gene: TRBJ1-5; CDR3aa: CASKSEYSNQPQHF; CDR3nt: TGTGCCAGCAAGTCGGAGTATAGCAATCAGCCCCAGCATTTT
d_gene: NA; v_gene: TRBV10-3; abundance: few; j_gene: TRBJ1-5; CDR3aa: CAISEDGNQPQHF; CDR3nt: TGTGCCATCAGTGAAGACGGGAATCAGCCCCAGCATTTT
d_gene: NA; v_gene: TRBV5-5; abundance: NA; j_gene: TRBJ1-5; CDR3aa: CASSLADSSNQPQHF; CDR3nt: TGTGCCAGCAGCTTAGCCGACTCTAGCAATCAGCCCCAGCATTTT
d_gene: TRBD1; v_gene: TRBV30; abundance: NA; j_gene: TRBJ1-4; CDR3aa: CAWRQGVVEKLFF; CDR3nt: TGTGCCTGGAGACAGGGGGTAGTTGAAAAACTGTTTTTT
d_gene: TRBD1; v_gene: TRBV9; abundance: NA; j_gene: TRBJ1-1; CDR3aa: CASSPGQGARTEAFF; CDR3nt: TGTGCCAGCAGCCCAGGACAGGGGGCGCGAACTGAAGCTTTCTTT
d_gene: NA; v_gene: TRBV11-2; abundance: NA; j_gene: TRBJ2-5; CDR3aa: CASSFVVETQYF; CDR3nt: TGTGCCAGCAGCTTCGTGGTGGAGACCCAGTACTTC
d_gene: NA; v_gene: TRBV6-1; abundance: NA; j_gene: TRBJ1-5; CDR3aa: CASCQGLLQPQHF; CDR3nt: TGTGCCAGCTGCCAAGGGTTGCTACAGCCCCAGCATTTT
d_gene: NA; v_gene: TRBV19; abundance: NA; j_gene: TRBJ1-2; CDR3aa: CASSEGEYGYTF; CDR3nt: TGTGCCAGTTCAGAAGGGGAATATGGCTACACCTTC
d_gene: TRBD1; v_gene: TRBV6-6; abundance: once; j_gene: TRBJ2-7; CDR3aa: CASRQPGQGTYEQYF; CDR3nt: TGTGCCAGCAGGCAACCGGGACAGGGGACCTACGAGCAGTACTTC
d_gene: NA; v_gene: TRBV6-1; abundance: NA; j_gene: TRBJ1-2; CDR3aa: CASRVGSYGYTF; CDR3nt: TGTGCCAGCAGGGTTGGGTCCTATGGCTACACCTTC
d_gene: NA; v_gene: TRBV7-9; abundance: once; j_gene: TRBJ1-6; CDR3aa: CASSLDSPLHF; CDR3nt: TGTGCCAGCAGCTTAGATTCACCCCTCCACTTT
d_gene: TRBD1; v_gene: TRBV11-2; abundance: NA; j_gene: TRBJ2-4; CDR3aa: CASSARDRGNIQYF; CDR3nt: TGTGCCAGCAGCGCCCGGGACAGGGGAAACATTCAGTACTTC
d_gene: NA; v_gene: TRBV30; abundance: NA; j_gene: TRBJ1-5; CDR3aa: CAWSVKGGINQPQHF; CDR3nt: TGTGCCTGGAGTGTAAAAGGGGGAATAAATCAGCCCCAGCATTTT
d_gene: NA; v_gene: TRBV6-1; abundance: few; j_gene: TRBJ2-1; CDR3aa: CASSEAGQGSYNEQFF; CDR3nt: TGTGCCAGCAGTGAAGCCGGGCAGGGCTCCTACAATGAGCAGTTCTTC
d_gene: TRBD1; v_gene: TRBV19; abundance: NA; j_gene: TRBJ1-5; CDR3aa: CASSFGIWDRDNQPQHF; CDR3nt: TGTGCCAGTAGTTTTGGAATCTGGGACAGGGACAATCAGCCCCAGCATTTT
d_gene: TRBD2; v_gene: TRBV5-4; abundance: NA; j_gene: TRBJ2-7; CDR3aa: CASSPTSGGSYEQYF; CDR3nt: TGTGCCAGCAGCCCGACTAGCGGGGGGTCCTACGAGCAGTACTTC
d_gene: TRBD1; v_gene: TRBV19; abundance: NA; j_gene: TRBJ2-5; CDR3aa: CASSTPTGGGTQYF; CDR3nt: TGTGCCAGTAGTACGCCGACAGGGGGAGGGACCCAGTACTTC
d_gene: NA; v_gene: TRBV11-2; abundance: NA; j_gene: TRBJ2-2; CDR3aa: CASSLRAANTGELFF; CDR3nt: TGTGCCAGCAGCTTAAGGGCAGCGAACACCGGGGAGCTGTTTTTT
d_gene: TRBD1; v_gene: TRBV29-1; abundance: once; j_gene: TRBJ1-1; CDR3aa: CSVYRTGNTEAFF; CDR3nt: TGCAGCGTTTACAGGACAGGGAACACTGAAGCTTTCTTT
d_gene: TRBD1; v_gene: TRBV28; abundance: NA; j_gene: TRBJ2-2; CDR3aa: CASSRTGFNTGELFF; CDR3nt: TGTGCCAGCAGCCGGACAGGGTTTAACACCGGGGAGCTGTTTTTT
d_gene: NA; v_gene: TRBV19; abundance: NA; j_gene: TRBJ2-6; CDR3aa: CASRGTGGANVLTF; CDR3nt: TGTGCCAGTAGAGGGACGGGTGGGGCCAACGTCCTGACTTTC
d_gene: NA; v_gene: TRBV29-1; abundance: NA; j_gene: TRBJ2-5; CDR3aa: CSVSIGETQYF; CDR3nt: TGCAGCGTTAGTATAGGGGAGACCCAGTACTTC
d_gene: NA; v_gene: TRBV5-1; abundance: few; j_gene: TRBJ1-2; CDR3aa: CASSLAPGNDYGYTF; CDR3nt: TGCGCCAGCAGCTTGGCCCCGGGTAATGACTATGGCTACACCTTC
d_gene: NA; v_gene: TRBV7-3; abundance: NA; j_gene: TRBJ2-7; CDR3aa: CASSSIIQGRLYF; CDR3nt: TGTGCCAGCAGCTCAATTATTCAGGGGCGACTGTACTTC
d_gene: TRBD1; v_gene: TRBV6-1; abundance: NA; j_gene: TRBJ1-1; CDR3aa: CASSDPRDRLNTEAFF; CDR3nt: TGTGCCAGCAGTGACCCCCGGGACAGGTTGAACACTGAAGCTTTCTTT
d_gene: NA; v_gene: TRBV28; abundance: NA; j_gene: TRBJ1-3; CDR3aa: CASSNTGTLLGNTIYF; CDR3nt: TGTGCCAGCAGTAATACCGGGACACTACTTGGAAACACCATATATTTT
d_gene: TRBD2; v_gene: TRBV7-8; abundance: NA; j_gene: TRBJ2-7; CDR3aa: CASSPGGSYEQYF; CDR3nt: TGTGCCAGCAGCCCGGGGGGCTCCTACGAGCAGTACTTC
d_gene: NA; v_gene: TRBV14; abundance: NA; j_gene: TRBJ2-1; CDR3aa: CASSRQAYGEQFF; CDR3nt: TGTGCCAGCAGCCGGCAGGCATATGGTGAGCAGTTCTTC
d_gene: NA; v_gene: TRBV28; abundance: NA; j_gene: TRBJ1-2; CDR3aa: CASSLGALNYGYTF; CDR3nt: TGTGCCAGCAGTTTGGGGGCCCTAAACTATGGCTACACCTTC
d_gene: NA; v_gene: TRBV6-1; abundance: NA; j_gene: TRBJ1-1; CDR3aa: CASSEVWNTEAFF; CDR3nt: TGTGCCAGCAGTGAAGTGTGGAACACTGAAGCTTTCTTT
d_gene: TRBD1; v_gene: TRBV18; abundance: once; j_gene: TRBJ1-2; CDR3aa: CASSPTGGRDGYTF; CDR3nt: TGTGCCAGCTCACCTACAGGGGGAAGGGATGGCTACACCTTC
d_gene: NA; v_gene: TRBV19; abundance: NA; j_gene: TRBJ1-5; CDR3aa: CASSMTYRGAIDSNQPQHF; CDR3nt: TGTGCCAGTAGTATGACTTATCGGGGGGCAATCGATAGCAATCAGCCCCAGCATTTT